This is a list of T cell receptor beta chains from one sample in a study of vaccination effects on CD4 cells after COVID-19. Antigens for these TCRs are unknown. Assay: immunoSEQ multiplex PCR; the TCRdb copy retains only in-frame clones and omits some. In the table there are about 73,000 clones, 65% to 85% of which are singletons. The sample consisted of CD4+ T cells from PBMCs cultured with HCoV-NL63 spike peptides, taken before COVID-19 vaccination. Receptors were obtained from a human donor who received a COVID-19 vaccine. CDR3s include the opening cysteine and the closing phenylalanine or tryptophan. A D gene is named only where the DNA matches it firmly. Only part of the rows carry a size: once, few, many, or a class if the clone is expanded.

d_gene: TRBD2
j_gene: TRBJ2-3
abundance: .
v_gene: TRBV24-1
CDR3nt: TGTGCCACCAGTGATCCGGGGGGAACGGCAGATACGCAGTATTTT
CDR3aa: CATSDPGGTADTQYF

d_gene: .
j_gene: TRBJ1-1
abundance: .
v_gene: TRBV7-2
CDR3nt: TGTGCCAGCAGCTTTTACAGAGAAGCTTTCTTT
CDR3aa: CASSFYREAFF

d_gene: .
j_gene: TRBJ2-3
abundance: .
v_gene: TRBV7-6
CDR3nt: TGTGCCAGCAGCTTAACCTCTTTGGGCACAGATACGCAGTATTTT
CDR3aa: CASSLTSLGTDTQYF

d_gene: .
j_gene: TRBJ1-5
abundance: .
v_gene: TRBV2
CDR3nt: TGTGCCAGCAGTGTCTTATCTAGCAATCAGCCCCAGCATTTT
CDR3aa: CASSVLSSNQPQHF

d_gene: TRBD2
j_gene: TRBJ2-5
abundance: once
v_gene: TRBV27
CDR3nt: TGTGCCAGCAGTTTAAAGGGACTAGCGGGACCACAAGAGACCCAGTACTTC
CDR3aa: CASSLKGLAGPQETQYF

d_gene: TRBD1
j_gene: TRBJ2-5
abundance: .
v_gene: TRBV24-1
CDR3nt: TGTGCCACCAGTGACTTTGGACAGGGCCAAGAGACCCAGTACTTC
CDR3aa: CATSDFGQGQETQYF

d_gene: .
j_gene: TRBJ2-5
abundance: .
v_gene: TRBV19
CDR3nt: TGTGCCAGTAGTGGAGGAACTAGCTCGGGGACCCAGTACTTC
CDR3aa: CASSGGTSSGTQYF

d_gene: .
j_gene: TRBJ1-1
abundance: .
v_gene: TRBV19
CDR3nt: TGTGCCAGTAGTAAGGAGGGACGGTTGACTGAAGCTTTCTTT
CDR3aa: CASSKEGRLTEAFF

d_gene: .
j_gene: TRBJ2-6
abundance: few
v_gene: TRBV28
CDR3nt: TGTGCCAGCAGTTTTAGTAGGGCCGGGGCCAACGTCCTGACTTTC
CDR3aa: CASSFSRAGANVLTF

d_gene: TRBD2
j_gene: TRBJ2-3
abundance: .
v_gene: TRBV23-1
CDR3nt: TGCGCCAGCAGTTTGATCCAGCGGGGGGGAGATACGCAGTATTTT
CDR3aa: CASSLIQRGGDTQYF

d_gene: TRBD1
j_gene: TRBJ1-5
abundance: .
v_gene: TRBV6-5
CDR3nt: TGTGCCAGCAGTCAACGAGACAGGGGCCAGCCCCAGCATTTT
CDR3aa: CASSQRDRGQPQHF

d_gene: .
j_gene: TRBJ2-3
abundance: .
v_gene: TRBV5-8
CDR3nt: TGTGCCAGCCCCTCCGCGCTGGGATACACAGATACGCAGTATTTT
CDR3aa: CASPSALGYTDTQYF

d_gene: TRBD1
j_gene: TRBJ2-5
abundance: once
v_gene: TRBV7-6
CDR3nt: TGTGCCAGCAGCTCCGGGACAGGGGGCGGAGAGACCCAGTACTTC
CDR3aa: CASSSGTGGGETQYF

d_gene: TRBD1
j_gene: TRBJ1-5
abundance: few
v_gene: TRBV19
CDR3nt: TGTGCCAGTAGTGCCTCGGGACAGGGGATGTGGAGCAATCAGCCCCAGCATTTT
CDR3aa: CASSASGQGMWSNQPQHF

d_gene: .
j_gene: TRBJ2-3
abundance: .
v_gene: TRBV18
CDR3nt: TGTGCCAGCTCATCACAGGGTTCGGATACGCAGTATTTT
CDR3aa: CASSSQGSDTQYF

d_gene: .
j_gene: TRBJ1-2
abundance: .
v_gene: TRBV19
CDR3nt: TGTGCCAGTAGTCCCCCGGGTCTGGGGAGGAGCTATGGCTACACCTTC
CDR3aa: CASSPPGLGRSYGYTF

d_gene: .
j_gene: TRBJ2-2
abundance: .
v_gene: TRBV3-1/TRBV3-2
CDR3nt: TGTGCCAGCAGCCCTGACACGGGCTGGAGCACCGGGGAGCTGTTTTTT
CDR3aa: CASSPDTGWSTGELFF